This is a list of T cell receptor beta chains from one sample in a study of shared clonotypes between healthy human individuals. Sequenced by immunoSEQ multiplex PCR; TCRdb stores in-frame clones only, minus some. Of roughly 2.1 million clones listed, under 95% are singletons. Sequenced sample: naive CD8+ T cells from PBMCs. The receptor set was obtained from a young man in good health. Some clones in this sample may be carry-over from other donors' samples. CDR3s include the opening cysteine and the closing phenylalanine or tryptophan. D genes are given only for firm matches. Clone size, where shown, is once, few, many, or a class for clones that have expanded.

j_gene,v_gene,abundance,d_gene,CDR3nt,CDR3aa
TRBJ2-3,TRBV28,once,NA,TGTGCCAGCAGTCGGCCGACAGATACGCAGTATTTT,CASSRPTDTQYF
TRBJ1-1,TRBV6-5,NA,NA,TGTGCCAGCAGATCCTCTCGGAACACTGAAGCTTTCTTT,CASRSSRNTEAFF
TRBJ2-1,TRBV7-9,few,NA,TGTGCCAGCAGCTCGGACTTACGCCCGGGCAATGAGCAGTTCTTC,CASSSDLRPGNEQFF
TRBJ1-2,TRBV6-1,NA,NA,TGTGCCAGCAGTGAAAGAACTAACTATGGCTACACCTTC,CASSERTNYGYTF
TRBJ1-2,TRBV29-1,NA,NA,TGCAGCGTGCTTGCGTCAAACTATGGCTACACCTTC,CSVLASNYGYTF
TRBJ2-1,TRBV6-1,once,TRBD2,TGTGCCAGCAGTGGGCGGGGGGGCTACAATGAGCAGTTCTTC,CASSGRGGYNEQFF
TRBJ2-1,TRBV7-9,few,TRBD2,TGTGCCAGCAGCCGGGGGACTAGCGGGAGGGTTTTGGTCGATGAGCAGTTCTTC,CASSRGTSGRVLVDEQFF
TRBJ2-1,TRBV5-1,NA,TRBD2,TGCGCCAGCAGCTTGTACAGCGGGAGCGGGAATGAGCAGTTCTTC,CASSLYSGSGNEQFF
TRBJ2-7,TRBV27,NA,NA,TGTGCCAGCAGTTTAGGGACTTATACCTCCTACGAGCAGTACTTC,CASSLGTYTSYEQYF
TRBJ1-4,TRBV7-6,NA,NA,TGTGCCAGCAGCTTCAGGGTAGAGACAACTAATGAAAAACTGTTTTTT,CASSFRVETTNEKLFF
TRBJ2-7,TRBV30,NA,NA,TGTGCCTGGAGTGTTTTCCGGCCGGGGGTTCGCTCCTACGAGCAGTACTTC,CAWSVFRPGVRSYEQYF
TRBJ1-1,TRBV6-5,NA,NA,TGTGCCAGCAGTTACTCAGACAGCCTTAGGGGTGAAGCTTTCTTT,CASSYSDSLRGEAFF
TRBJ2-7,TRBV7-3,NA,NA,TGTGCCAGCAGCTTAATGGGGAACGGGTTCGACGAGCAGTACTTC,CASSLMGNGFDEQYF
TRBJ2-7,TRBV13,once,TRBD2,TGTGCCAGCAGCTTAGGGCTAGCGGGATCCTACGAGCAGTACTTC,CASSLGLAGSYEQYF
TRBJ2-7,TRBV7-6,NA,NA,TGTGCCAGCGGCGGAACAGCATATTACGAGCAGTACTTC,CASGGTAYYEQYF
TRBJ1-1,TRBV19,NA,NA,TGTGCCAGTAGTGATTTGGGACACAGGAACACTGAAGCTTTCTTT,CASSDLGHRNTEAFF
TRBJ2-1,TRBV9,few,NA,TGTGCCAGCAGCGTAGTGGCTAGCAATAACCATGAGCAGTTCTTC,CASSVVASNNHEQFF
TRBJ1-1,TRBV9,NA,NA,TGTGCCAGCAGCCCCGAGGTCGAGCATTCCACTGAAGCTTTCTTT,CASSPEVEHSTEAFF
TRBJ2-7,TRBV7-2,NA,TRBD1,TGTGCCAGCAGCTCACGGGACAGGGACCCTTACGAGCAGTACTTC,CASSSRDRDPYEQYF
TRBJ1-5,TRBV6-1,NA,NA,TGTGCCAGCAGTGGGAATACAGGGATACGGCGGGTCCAGCATTTT,CASSGNTGIRRVQHF
TRBJ2-7,TRBV4-1,once,NA,TGCGCCAGCAGCCAAGACCCAGGGAACTACGAGCAGTACTTC,CASSQDPGNYEQYF
TRBJ2-7,TRBV9,NA,TRBD2,TGTGCCAGCAGCCCCCCGGGACTAGCGGGAGAGCAGTACTTC,CASSPPGLAGEQYF
TRBJ2-1,TRBV10-3,NA,TRBD2,TGTGCCATCAGTGAGTCGGTGCGACTAGCGGATGAGCAGTTCTTC,CAISESVRLADEQFF
TRBJ2-2,TRBV5-1,NA,TRBD2,TGCGCCAGCAGCCCTGGACTAGCGGGAGTCACCACCGGGGAGCTGTTTTTT,CASSPGLAGVTTGELFF
TRBJ1-1,TRBV6-1,NA,NA,TGTGCCAGCAGTGAAGGGGGGGAAAACACTGAAGCTTTCTTT,CASSEGGENTEAFF
TRBJ2-2,TRBV27,NA,TRBD1,TGTGCCAGCAGCCTCCAGGGGGCGGGAACCGGGGAGCTGTTTTTT,CASSLQGAGTGELFF
TRBJ2-7,TRBV28,NA,TRBD1,TGTGCCAGCAGTTTTCGGCAGGGGGTATCCTACGAGCAGTACTTC,CASSFRQGVSYEQYF
TRBJ2-5,TRBV11-2,NA,TRBD1,TGTGCCAGCAGCTCACGACAGGGGTCCGCCGAGACCCAGTACTTC,CASSSRQGSAETQYF
TRBJ2-3,TRBV4-1,NA,NA,TGCGCCAGCAGCCAGTCCCCTGGGGTTGCAGATACGCAGTATTTT,CASSQSPGVADTQYF
TRBJ1-2,TRBV4-2,few,TRBD1,TGTGCCAGCAGCCCACTCAAACAGGGGGATGGCTACACCTTC,CASSPLKQGDGYTF
TRBJ2-1,TRBV18,NA,NA,NA,CATFGEGSGFF
TRBJ2-3,TRBV7-9,NA,NA,TGTGCCAGCAGCTCGAGGGGAGATACGCAGTATTTT,CASSSRGDTQYF
TRBJ2-1,TRBV28,NA,TRBD2,TGTGCCAGCAGTTTAGAGAGCGGGAGGAGGGTTGAGCAGTTCTTC,CASSLESGRRVEQFF
TRBJ1-1,TRBV4-1,NA,NA,TGCGCCAGCAGCCAAGATCCGCCCCCCAGGGTAAACACTGAAGCTTTCTTT,CASSQDPPPRVNTEAFF
TRBJ2-1,TRBV18,NA,NA,TGTGCCAGCTCCCTCAACCGGGACTCCTACAATGAGCAGTTCTTC,CASSLNRDSYNEQFF
TRBJ2-2,TRBV7-6,NA,TRBD2,TGTGCCAGCAGCTTAAGGTGGACCTCGGGAGGGGCCGGGGAGCTGTTTTTT,CASSLRWTSGGAGELFF
TRBJ1-3,TRBV4-1,NA,TRBD1,TGCGCCAGCAGCCAAGAACAGGGGACCGCGATCTCTGGAAACACCATATATTTT,CASSQEQGTAISGNTIYF
TRBJ2-1,TRBV9,NA,TRBD2,TGTGCCAGCAGCGGCTTAGCGGGAGTGCAGTTCTTC,CASSGLAGVQFF
TRBJ2-3,TRBV11-1,NA,NA,TGTGCCAGCAGCGTGGCCCCAGAAGGCACAGATACGCAGTATTTT,CASSVAPEGTDTQYF
TRBJ2-1,TRBV5-6,NA,NA,TGTGCCAGCAGCTTGGGGGGCGGGGACAATGAGCAGTTCTTC,CASSLGGGDNEQFF
TRBJ2-7,TRBV19,NA,NA,TGTGCCAGTAGTATTATCCGCGACAATTTGTTCGAGCAGTACTTC,CASSIIRDNLFEQYF
TRBJ2-1,TRBV4-3,NA,TRBD2,TGCGCCAGCAGCCAAGTTAGCGGGAGGGAGGACAATGAGCAGTTCTTC,CASSQVSGREDNEQFF
TRBJ1-1,TRBV4-1,NA,TRBD1,TGCGCCAGCAGCCAGTCTAGACAGGGGGGCACTGAAGCTTTCTTT,CASSQSRQGGTEAFF
TRBJ2-7,TRBV28,NA,TRBD1,TGTGCCAGCGAGACCGGGGGACAGGGGGTCTCCTACGAGCAGTACTTC,CASETGGQGVSYEQYF
TRBJ1-5,TRBV7-9,NA,TRBD1,TGTGCCAGCAGCTCGACAGGGAATAGCAATCAGCCCCAGCATTTT,CASSSTGNSNQPQHF
TRBJ2-1,TRBV4-1,NA,NA,TGCGCCAGCAGCCAAGATAGCAATGAGCAGTTCTTC,CASSQDSNEQFF
TRBJ2-3,TRBV11-1,NA,NA,TGTGCCAGCAGCTTAGCGCGGTCAGGACTCAATGTTCCAGATACGCAGTATTTT,CASSLARSGLNVPDTQYF
TRBJ1-2,TRBV29-1,once,NA,TGCAGCGTTGAAGGCACCAGGGCTAACTATGGCTACACCTTC,CSVEGTRANYGYTF
TRBJ2-5,TRBV7-9,NA,NA,TGTGCCAGCAGCTTAAGACTAGAAGAGACCCAGTACTTC,CASSLRLEETQYF
TRBJ1-5,TRBV7-9,few,NA,TGTGCCAGCAGCTCAGGCCGGGGAAGTCAGCCCCAGCATTTT,CASSSGRGSQPQHF
TRBJ2-2,TRBV5-1,NA,TRBD2,TGCGCCAGCAGCCCCGGGACTAGCGGGAGGAAACCGGGCACCGGGGAGCTGTTTTTT,CASSPGTSGRKPGTGELFF
TRBJ2-7,TRBV28,NA,NA,TGTGCCAGCAGGAATCCGGACAGCCACTACGAGCAGTACTTC,CASRNPDSHYEQYF
TRBJ1-1,TRBV6-6,NA,NA,TGTGCCAGCAGTCCGCAAGTCACTGAAGCTTTCTTT,CASSPQVTEAFF